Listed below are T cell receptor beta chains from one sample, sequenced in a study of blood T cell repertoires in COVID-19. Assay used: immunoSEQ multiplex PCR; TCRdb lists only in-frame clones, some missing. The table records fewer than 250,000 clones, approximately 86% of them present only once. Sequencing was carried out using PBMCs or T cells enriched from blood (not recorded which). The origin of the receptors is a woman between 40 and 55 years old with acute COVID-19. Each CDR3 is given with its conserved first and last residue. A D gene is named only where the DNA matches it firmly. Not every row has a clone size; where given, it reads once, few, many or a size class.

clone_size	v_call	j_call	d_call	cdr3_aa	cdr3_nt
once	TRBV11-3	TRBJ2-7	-	CASSFGVEQYF	TGTGCCAGCAGCTTCGGGGTCGAGCAGTACTTC
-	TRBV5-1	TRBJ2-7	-	CASSLGRGKDEQYF	TGCGCCAGCAGCTTGGGCAGGGGCAAGGACGAGCAGTACTTC
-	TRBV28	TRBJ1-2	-	CASSSQGWYGYTF	TGTGCCAGCAGTTCCCAGGGGTGGTATGGCTACACCTTC
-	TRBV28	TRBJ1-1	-	CASRGQLNTEAFF	TGTGCCAGCAGAGGACAGCTGAACACTGAAGCTTTCTTT
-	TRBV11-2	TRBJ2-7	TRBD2	CASTPFSSGSYEQYF	TGTGCCAGCACCCCCTTCTCTAGCGGTTCCTACGAGCAGTACTTC
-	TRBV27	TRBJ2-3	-	CASSPLTWREADTQYF	TGTGCCAGCAGTCCCTTAACCTGGAGGGAGGCAGATACGCAGTATTTT
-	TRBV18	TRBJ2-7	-	CASSPRATEEQYF	TGTGCCAGCTCACCACGGGCGACAGAGGAGCAGTACTTC
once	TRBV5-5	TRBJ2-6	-	CASSPTSGANVLTF	TGTGCCAGCAGCCCTACCTCTGGGGCCAACGTCCTGACTTTC
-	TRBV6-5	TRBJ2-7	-	CASSSSRGVRLREQYF	TGTGCCAGCAGTTCGAGCCGCGGGGTTAGGCTACGGGAGCAGTACTTC
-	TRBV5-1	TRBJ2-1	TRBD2	CASSYSGAYNEQFF	TGCGCCAGCAGTTATAGCGGGGCCTACAATGAGCAGTTCTTC
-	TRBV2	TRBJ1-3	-	CASSREGNTIYF	TGTGCCAGCTCCAGGGAAGGAAACACCATATATTTT
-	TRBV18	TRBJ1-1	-	CASSGGGEGTEAFF	TGTGCCAGCTCTGGAGGAGGAGAAGGCACTGAAGCTTTCTTT
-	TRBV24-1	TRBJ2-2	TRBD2	CATSDALAGATNTGELFF	TGTGCCACCAGTGATGCGCTAGCGGGGGCAACGAACACCGGGGAGCTGTTTTTT
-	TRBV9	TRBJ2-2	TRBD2	CASSVLAANTGELFF	TGTGCCAGCAGCGTACTAGCGGCGAACACCGGGGAGCTGTTTTTT
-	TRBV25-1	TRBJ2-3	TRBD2	CASSPTSDLPDTQYF	TGTGCCAGCAGTCCTACTAGCGATCTTCCAGATACGCAGTATTTT
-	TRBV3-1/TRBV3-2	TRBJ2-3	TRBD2	CASSQKGLEEADTQYF	TGTGCCAGCAGCCAAAAGGGACTAGAGGAAGCAGATACGCAGTATTTT
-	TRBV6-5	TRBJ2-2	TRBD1	CASSRDSNTGELFF	TGTGCCAGCAGTCGGGACAGCAACACCGGGGAGCTGTTTTTT
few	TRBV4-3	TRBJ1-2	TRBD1	CASSQVAGQIYGYTF	TGCGCCAGCAGCCAAGTCGCGGGACAGATCTATGGCTACACCTTC
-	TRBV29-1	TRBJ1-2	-	CSVAPLTVRYGYTF	TGCAGCGTCGCCCCGCTCACGGTTCGCTATGGCTACACCTTC
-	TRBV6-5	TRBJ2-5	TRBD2	CASSAPGEGETQYF	TGTGCCAGCAGCGCCCCCGGGGAGGGAGAGACCCAGTACTTC
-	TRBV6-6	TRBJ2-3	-	CASSRSSTDTQYF	TGTGCCAGCTCGAGGTCTAGCACAGATACGCAGTATTTT